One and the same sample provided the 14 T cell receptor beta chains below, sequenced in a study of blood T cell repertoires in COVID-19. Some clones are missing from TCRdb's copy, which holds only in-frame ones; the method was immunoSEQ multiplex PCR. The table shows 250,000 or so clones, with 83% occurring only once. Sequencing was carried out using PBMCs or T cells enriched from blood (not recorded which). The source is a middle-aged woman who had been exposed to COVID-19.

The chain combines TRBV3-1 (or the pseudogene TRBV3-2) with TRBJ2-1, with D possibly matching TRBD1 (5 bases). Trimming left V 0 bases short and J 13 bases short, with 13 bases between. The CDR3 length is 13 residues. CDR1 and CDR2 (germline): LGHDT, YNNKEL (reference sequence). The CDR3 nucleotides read TGTGCCAGCAGCCAAGAAAGACAGACTCAACAGTTCTTC. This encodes CASSQERQTQQFF.

CDR3: CASSVGTRGTGELFF. Written as DNA, the CDR3 is TGTGCCAGCAGCGTGGGGACTAGAGGGACCGGGGAGCTGTTTTTT. V and J are TRBV9 and TRBJ2-2; 8 positions match TRBD2. Per germline, CDR1 SGDLS and CDR2 YYNGEE. The CDR3 loop spans 15 amino acids. The V segment lost 2 bases and the J segment 5 bases; nucleotides outside the gene matches: 5.

The CDR3 DNA is TGTGCCAGCAGTGAAGGGGGACATCCGGCGGTGGGAAACACCATATATTTT. Translating gives CASSEGGHPAVGNTIYF. This chain links TRBV6-1 with TRBJ1-3, with D tentatively TRBD1 (6 bases). Trimming stripped 1 base from V and 4 bases from J, with 17 bases between. The CDR3 covers 17 residues. Germline assignment: CDR1 MNHNS and CDR2 SASEGT.

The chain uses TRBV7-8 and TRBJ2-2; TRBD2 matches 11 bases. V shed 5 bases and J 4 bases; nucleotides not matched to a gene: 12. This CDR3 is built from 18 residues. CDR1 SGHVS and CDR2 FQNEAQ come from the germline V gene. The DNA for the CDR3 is TGTGCCAGCAGCCCACGGGGTAGCGGGGGGGCCGGCACCGGGGAGCTGTTTTTT. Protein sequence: CASSPRGSGGAGTGELFF.

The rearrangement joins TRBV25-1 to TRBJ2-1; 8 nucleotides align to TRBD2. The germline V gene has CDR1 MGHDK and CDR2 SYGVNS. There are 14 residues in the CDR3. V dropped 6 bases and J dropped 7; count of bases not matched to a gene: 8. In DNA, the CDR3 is TGTGCCAGCAGAACTAGCGGCCTGGGAAATGAGCAGTTCTTC. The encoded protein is CASRTSGLGNEQFF.

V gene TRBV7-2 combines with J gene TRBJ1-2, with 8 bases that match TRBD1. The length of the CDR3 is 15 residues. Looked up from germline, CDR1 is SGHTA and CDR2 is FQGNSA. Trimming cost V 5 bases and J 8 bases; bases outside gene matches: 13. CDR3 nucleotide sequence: TGTGCCAGCAGCGAGGACAGGGTACGTTTGAAAGGCTACACCTTC. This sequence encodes CASSEDRVRLKGYTF.

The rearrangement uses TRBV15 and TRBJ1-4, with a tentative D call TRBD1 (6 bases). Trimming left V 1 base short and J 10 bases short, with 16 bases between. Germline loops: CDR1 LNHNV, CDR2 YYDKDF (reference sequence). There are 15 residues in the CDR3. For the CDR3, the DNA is TGTGCCACCAGCAGAGCCTGGGACACGGGGGGAAAACTGTTTTTT. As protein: CATSRAWDTGGKLFF. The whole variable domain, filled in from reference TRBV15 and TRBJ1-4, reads DAMVIQNPRYQVTQFGKPVTLSCSQTLNHNVMYWYQQKSSQAPKLLFHYYDKDFNNEADTPDNFQSRRPNTSFCFLDIRSPGLGDTAMYLCATSRAWDTGGKLFFGSGTQLSVL.

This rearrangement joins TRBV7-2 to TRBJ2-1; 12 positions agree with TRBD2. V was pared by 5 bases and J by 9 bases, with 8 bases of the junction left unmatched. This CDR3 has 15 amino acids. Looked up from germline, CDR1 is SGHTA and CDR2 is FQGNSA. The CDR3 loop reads CASSPRLAGDGEQFF. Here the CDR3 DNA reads TGTGCCAGCAGCCCGAGACTAGCGGGGGACGGTGAGCAGTTCTTC.

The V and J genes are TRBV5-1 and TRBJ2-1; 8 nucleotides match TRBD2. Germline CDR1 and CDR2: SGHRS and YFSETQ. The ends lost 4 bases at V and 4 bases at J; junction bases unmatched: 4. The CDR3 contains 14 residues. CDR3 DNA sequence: TGCGCCAGCAGCCGCGGCGGGGGGTACAATGAGCAGTTCTTC. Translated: CASSRGGGYNEQFF.

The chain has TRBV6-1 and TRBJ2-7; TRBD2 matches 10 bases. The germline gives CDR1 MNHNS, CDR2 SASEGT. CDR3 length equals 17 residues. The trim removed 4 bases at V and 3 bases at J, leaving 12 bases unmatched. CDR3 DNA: TGTGCCAGCAGTGGAACCCTCGGGACTAGCGAGGACTACGAGCAGTACTTC. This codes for CASSGTLGTSEDYEQYF.

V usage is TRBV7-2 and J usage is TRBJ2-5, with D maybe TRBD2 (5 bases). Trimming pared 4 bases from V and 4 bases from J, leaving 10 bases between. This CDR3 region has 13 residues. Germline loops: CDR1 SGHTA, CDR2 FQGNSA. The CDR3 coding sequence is TGTGCCAGCAGCTCCGGGGATCGAGAGACCCAGTACTTC. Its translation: CASSSGDRETQYF.

The CDR3 region is CASSSIQTGVYEQYF. In nucleotides, the CDR3 is TGTGCCAGCAGCTCAATTCAAACAGGGGTCTACGAGCAGTACTTC. This sequence joins TRBV7-2 and TRBJ2-7, with 7 nucleotides matching TRBD1. From germline, CDR1 is SGHTA and CDR2 FQGNSA. The CDR3 is 15 residues long. Trimming took 4 bases from V and 3 from J; bases not matched to a gene: 9.

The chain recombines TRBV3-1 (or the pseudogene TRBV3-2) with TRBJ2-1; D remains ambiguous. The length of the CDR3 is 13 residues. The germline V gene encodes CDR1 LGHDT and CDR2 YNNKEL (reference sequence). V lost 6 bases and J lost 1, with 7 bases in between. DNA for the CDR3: TGTGCCAGCAGGTCGAGGTCCTACAATGAGCAGTTCTTC. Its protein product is CASRSRSYNEQFF.

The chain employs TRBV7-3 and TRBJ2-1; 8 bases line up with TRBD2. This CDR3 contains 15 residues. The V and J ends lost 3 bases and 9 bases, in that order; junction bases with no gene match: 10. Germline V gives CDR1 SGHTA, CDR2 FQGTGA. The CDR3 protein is CASSFFGGAASEQFF. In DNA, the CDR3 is TGTGCCAGCAGCTTCTTCGGGGGGGCCGCGAGTGAGCAGTTCTTC.